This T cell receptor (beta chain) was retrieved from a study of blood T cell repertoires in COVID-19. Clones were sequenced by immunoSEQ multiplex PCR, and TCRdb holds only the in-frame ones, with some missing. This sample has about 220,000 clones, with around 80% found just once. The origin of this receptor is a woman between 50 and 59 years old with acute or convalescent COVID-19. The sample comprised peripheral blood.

In DNA form, the CDR3 reads TGTGCCAGCAGCTTGGACAGGGGGCTTAATGGCTACACCTTC. Its translation is CASSLDRGLNGYTF. The chain has TRBV28 and TRBJ1-2; 11 bases are a match to TRBD1. CDR1 is MDHEN, CDR2 SYDVKM, per germline. Losses at the gene ends were 6 bases for V and 6 bases for J; bases not matched to a gene: 6. The CDR3 covers 14 residues.